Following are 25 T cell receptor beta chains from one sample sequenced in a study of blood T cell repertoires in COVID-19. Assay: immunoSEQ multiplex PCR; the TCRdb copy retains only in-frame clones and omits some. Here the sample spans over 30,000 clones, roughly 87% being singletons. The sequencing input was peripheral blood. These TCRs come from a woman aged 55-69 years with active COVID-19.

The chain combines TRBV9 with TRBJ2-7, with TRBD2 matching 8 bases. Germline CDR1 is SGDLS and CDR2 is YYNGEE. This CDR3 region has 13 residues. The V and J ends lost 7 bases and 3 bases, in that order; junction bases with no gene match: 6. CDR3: CASGPGGLYEQYF. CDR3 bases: TGTGCCAGCGGGCCGGGGGGGCTCTACGAGCAGTACTTC.

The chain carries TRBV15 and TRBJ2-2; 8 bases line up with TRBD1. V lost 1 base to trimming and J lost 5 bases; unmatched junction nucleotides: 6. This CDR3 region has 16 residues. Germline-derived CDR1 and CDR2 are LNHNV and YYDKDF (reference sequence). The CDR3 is CATSRGGRGLTGELFF. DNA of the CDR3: TGTGCCACCAGCAGAGGGGGCAGGGGGCTTACCGGGGAGCTGTTTTTT.

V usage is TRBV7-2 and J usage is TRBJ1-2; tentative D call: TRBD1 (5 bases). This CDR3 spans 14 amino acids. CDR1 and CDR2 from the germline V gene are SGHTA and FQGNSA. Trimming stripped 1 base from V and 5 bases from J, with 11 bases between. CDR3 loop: CASSLVSGKYGYTF. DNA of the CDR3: TGTGCCAGCAGCTTAGTGTCAGGGAAGTATGGCTACACCTTC.

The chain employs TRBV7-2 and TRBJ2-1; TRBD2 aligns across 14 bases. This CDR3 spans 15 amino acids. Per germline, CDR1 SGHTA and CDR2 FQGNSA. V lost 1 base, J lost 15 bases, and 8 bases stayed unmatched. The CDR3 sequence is CASSLEGTSGRILFF. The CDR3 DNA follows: TGTGCCAGCAGCTTAGAAGGGACTAGCGGGAGAATACTGTTCTTC.

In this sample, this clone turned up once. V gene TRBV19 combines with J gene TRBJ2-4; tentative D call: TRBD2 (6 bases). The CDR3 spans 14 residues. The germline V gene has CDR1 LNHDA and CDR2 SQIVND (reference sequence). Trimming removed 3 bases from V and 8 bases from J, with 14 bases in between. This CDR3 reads CASSMSLALDIQYF. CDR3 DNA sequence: TGTGCCAGTAGTATGTCCCTAGCGTTGGACATTCAGTACTTC. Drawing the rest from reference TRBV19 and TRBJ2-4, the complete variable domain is DGGITQSPKYLFRKEGQNVTLSCEQNLNHDAMYWYRQDPGQGLRLIYYSQIVNDFQKGDIAEGYSVSREKKESFPLTVTSAQKNPTAFYLCASSMSLALDIQYFGAGTRLSVL.

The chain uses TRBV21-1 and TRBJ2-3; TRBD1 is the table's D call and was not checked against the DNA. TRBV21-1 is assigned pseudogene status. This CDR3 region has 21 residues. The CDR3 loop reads CASSKLPGRRDTSLFTDTQYF. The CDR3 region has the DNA TGTGCCAGCAGCAAGCTCCCCGGTCGCCGGGACACTAGTTTATTCACAGATACGCAGTATTTT.

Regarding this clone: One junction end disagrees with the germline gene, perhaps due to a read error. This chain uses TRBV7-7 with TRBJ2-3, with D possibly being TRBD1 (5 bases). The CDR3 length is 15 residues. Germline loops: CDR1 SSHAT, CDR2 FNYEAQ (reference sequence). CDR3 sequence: CASSLGLGPTDTQYF. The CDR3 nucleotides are TGTGCTAGCAGCTTAGGATTGGGGCCTACAGATACGCAGTATTTT.

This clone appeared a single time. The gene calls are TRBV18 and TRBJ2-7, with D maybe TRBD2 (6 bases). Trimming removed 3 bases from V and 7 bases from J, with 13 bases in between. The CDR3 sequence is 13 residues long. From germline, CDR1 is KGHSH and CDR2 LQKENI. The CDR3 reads CASSPKGAGEQYF. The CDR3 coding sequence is TGTGCCAGCTCACCTAAAGGGGCGGGAGAGCAGTACTTC.

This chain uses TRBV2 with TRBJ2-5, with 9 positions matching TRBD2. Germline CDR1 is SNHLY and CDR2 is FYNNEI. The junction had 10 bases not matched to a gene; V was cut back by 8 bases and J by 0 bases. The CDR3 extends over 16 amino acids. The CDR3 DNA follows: TGTGCCAGCGAGGACAGCGGGGGGACCTACCAAGAGACCCAGTACTTC. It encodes CASEDSGGTYQETQYF.

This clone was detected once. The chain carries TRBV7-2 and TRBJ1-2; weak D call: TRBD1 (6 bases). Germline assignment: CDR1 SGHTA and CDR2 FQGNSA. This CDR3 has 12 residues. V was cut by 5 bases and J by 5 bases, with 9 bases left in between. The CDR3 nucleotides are TGTGCCAGCAGCGAACAGGGTTATGGCTACACCTTC. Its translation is CASSEQGYGYTF.

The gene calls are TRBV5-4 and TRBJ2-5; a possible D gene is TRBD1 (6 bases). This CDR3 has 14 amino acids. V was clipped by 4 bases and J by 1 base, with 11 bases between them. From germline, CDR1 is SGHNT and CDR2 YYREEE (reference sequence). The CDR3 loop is CASSLQGRQETQYF. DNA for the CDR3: TGTGCCAGCAGCCTACAGGGACGCCAAGAGACCCAGTACTTC.

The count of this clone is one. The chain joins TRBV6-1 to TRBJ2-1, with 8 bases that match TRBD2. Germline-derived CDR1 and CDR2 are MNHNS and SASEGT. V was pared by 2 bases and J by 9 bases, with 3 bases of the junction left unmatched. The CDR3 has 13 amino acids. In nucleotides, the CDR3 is TGTGCCAGCAGTGAAAGGACTAGCTTTGAGCAGTTCTTC. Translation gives CASSERTSFEQFF.

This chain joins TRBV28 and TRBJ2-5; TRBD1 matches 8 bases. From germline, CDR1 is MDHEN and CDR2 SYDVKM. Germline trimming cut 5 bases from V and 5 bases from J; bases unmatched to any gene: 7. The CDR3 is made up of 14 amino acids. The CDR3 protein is CASSTQGALETQYF. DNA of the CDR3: TGTGCCAGCAGTACCCAGGGGGCTTTGGAGACCCAGTACTTC.

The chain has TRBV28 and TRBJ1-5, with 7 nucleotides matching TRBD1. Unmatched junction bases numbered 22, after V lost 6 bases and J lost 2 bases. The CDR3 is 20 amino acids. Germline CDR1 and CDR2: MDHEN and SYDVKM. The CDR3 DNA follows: TGTGCCAGCAGCGAGCTCAGCTTTCGGAGGGGGCTAGATGGCAATCAGCCCCAGCATTTT. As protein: CASSELSFRRGLDGNQPQHF.

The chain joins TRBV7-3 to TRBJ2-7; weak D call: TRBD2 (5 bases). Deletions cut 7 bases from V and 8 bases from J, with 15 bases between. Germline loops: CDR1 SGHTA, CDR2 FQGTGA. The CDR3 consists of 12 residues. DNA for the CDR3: TGTGCCAGCAACGAGAGTCGAGGGAAGCAGTACTTC. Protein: CASNESRGKQYF.

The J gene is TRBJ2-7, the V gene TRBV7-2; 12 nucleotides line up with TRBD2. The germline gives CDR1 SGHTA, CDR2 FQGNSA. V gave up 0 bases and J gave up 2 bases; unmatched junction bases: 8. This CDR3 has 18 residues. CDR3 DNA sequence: TGTGCCAGCAGCTTAGCGATGGGGTCTAGCGGGAGGGCCTACGAGCAGTACTTC. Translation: CASSLAMGSSGRAYEQYF.

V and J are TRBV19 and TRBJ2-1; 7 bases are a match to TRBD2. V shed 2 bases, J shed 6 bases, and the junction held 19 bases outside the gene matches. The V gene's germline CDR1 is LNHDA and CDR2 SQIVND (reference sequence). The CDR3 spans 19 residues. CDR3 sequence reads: CASSIPTWWEGRRINEQFF. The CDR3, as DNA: TGTGCCAGTAGTATACCGACTTGGTGGGAGGGCCGGCGGATCAATGAGCAGTTCTTC.

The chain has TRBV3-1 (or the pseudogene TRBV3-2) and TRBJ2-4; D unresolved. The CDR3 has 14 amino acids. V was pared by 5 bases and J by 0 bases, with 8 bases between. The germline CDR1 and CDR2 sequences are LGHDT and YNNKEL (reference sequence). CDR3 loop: CASSEELAKNIQYF. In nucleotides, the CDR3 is TGTGCCAGCAGCGAGGAGTTAGCCAAAAACATTCAGTACTTC.

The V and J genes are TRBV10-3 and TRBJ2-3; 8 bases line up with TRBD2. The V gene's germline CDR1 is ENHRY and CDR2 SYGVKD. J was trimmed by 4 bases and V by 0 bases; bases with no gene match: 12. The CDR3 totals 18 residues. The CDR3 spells CAISESKGLAQFADTQYF. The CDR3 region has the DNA TGTGCCATCAGTGAGTCTAAAGGACTAGCTCAGTTTGCAGATACGCAGTATTTT.

CDR3 sequence: CASSEVSAGGLVQFF. For the CDR3, the DNA is TGTGCCAGCAGTGAAGTTTCGGCGGGAGGACTGGTGCAGTTCTTC. The chain is built from TRBV6-1 and TRBJ2-1; 8 nucleotides align to TRBD2. This CDR3 has 15 residues. The trim removed 1 base at V and 12 bases at J, leaving 11 bases unmatched. Germline V gene data show CDR1 as MNHNS and CDR2 as SASEGT.

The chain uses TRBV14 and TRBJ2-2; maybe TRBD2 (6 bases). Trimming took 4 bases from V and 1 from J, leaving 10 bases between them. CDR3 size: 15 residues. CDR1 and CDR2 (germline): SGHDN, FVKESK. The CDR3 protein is CASSRLAQNTGELFF. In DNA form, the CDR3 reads TGTGCCAGCAGCCGTCTAGCGCAGAACACCGGGGAGCTGTTTTTT.

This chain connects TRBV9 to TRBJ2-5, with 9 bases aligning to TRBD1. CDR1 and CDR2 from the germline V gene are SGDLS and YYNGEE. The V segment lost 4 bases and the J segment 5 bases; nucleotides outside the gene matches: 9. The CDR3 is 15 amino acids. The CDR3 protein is CASSPRDREGETQYF. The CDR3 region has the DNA TGTGCCAGCAGCCCTCGGGACAGGGAGGGGGAGACCCAGTACTTC.

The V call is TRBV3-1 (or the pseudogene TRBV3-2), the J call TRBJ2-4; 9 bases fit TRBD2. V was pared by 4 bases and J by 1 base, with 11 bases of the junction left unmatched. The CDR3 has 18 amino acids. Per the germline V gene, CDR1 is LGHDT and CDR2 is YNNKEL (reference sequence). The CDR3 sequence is CASSRRELSGSAKNIQYF. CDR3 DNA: TGTGCCAGCAGCCGAAGGGAACTTAGCGGGAGTGCCAAAAACATTCAGTACTTC.

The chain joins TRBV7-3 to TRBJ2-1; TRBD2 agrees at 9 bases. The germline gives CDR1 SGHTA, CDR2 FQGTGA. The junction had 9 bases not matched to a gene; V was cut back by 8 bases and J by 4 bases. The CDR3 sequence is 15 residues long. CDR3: CASLSLAGSYNEQFF. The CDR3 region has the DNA TGTGCCAGCCTTAGCCTAGCGGGGAGTTACAATGAGCAGTTCTTC. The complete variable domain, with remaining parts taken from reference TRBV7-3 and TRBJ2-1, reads GAGVSQTPSNKVTEKGKYVELRCDPISGHTALYWYRQSLGQGPEFLIYFQGTGAADDSGLPNDRFFAVRPEGSVSTLKIQRTERGDSAVYLCASLSLAGSYNEQFFGPGTRLTVL.

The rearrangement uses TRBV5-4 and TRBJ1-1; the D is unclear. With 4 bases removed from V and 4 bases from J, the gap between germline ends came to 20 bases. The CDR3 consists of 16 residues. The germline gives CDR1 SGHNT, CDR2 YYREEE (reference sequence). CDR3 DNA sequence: TGTGCCAGCAGCCCCCTTCAGTCGGGATCGGGCACTGAAGCTTTCTTT. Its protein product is CASSPLQSGSGTEAFF.